The 2 T cell receptor beta chains reported below all come from one sample, sequenced in a study of shared clonotypes between healthy human individuals. Measured with immunoSEQ multiplex PCR; TCRdb has only the in-frame clones, and not every one. The table records about 710,000 clones, around 78% of them present only once. Sample: memory CD4+ T cells sorted from blood. Subset here: CD45RA-negative fraction. These receptors were obtained from a woman younger than 45 in good health.

Only a few counts were recorded for this clone. The chain couples TRBV2 to TRBJ1-5; the D gene is possibly TRBD1 (6 bases). Germline assignment: CDR1 SNHLY and CDR2 FYNNEI. V gave up 4 bases and J gave up 4 bases, with 11 bases separating them. The CDR3 length is 14 residues. The CDR3 DNA follows: TGTGCCAGCAGTGGGGTAGGGGGAAATCAGCCCCAGCATTTT. Protein: CASSGVGGNQPQHF. Full variable domain (missing parts from reference TRBV2 and TRBJ1-5): EPEVTQTPSHQVTQMGQEVILRCVPISNHLYFYWYRQILGQKVEFLVSFYNNEISEKSEIFDDQFSVERPDGSNFTLKIRSTKLEDSAMYFCASSGVGGNQPQHFGDGTRLSIL.

Notes on this clone: The sample contains more than one DNA sequence encoding this CDR3. This chain links TRBV5-1 with TRBJ1-5, with 8 bases lining up with TRBD1. Germline V lookup: CDR1 SGHRS, CDR2 YFSETQ. J lost 7 bases, V lost 4 bases, and 7 bases had no gene match. This CDR3 comprises 14 residues. The CDR3 region is CASSLDRGGQPQHF. The CDR3 region has the DNA TGCGCCAGCAGCCTCGACAGGGGCGGACAGCCCCAGCATTTT. Supplemented by reference TRBV5-1 and TRBJ1-5, the full variable domain reads KAGVTQTPRYLIKTRGQQVTLSCSPISGHRSVSWYQQTPGQGLQFLFEYFSETQRNKGNFPGRFSGRQFSNSRSEMNVSTLELGDSALYLCASSLDRGGQPQHFGDGTRLSIL.